A selection of T cell receptor beta chains follows, all from one sample in a study of cytomegalovirus exposure and HLA in healthy donors. TCRdb keeps only in-frame clones here, not all; method: immunoSEQ multiplex PCR. This sample carries 150,000 to 200,000 clones, roughly three quarters of them seen once, and the ten largest clones take over 3%. Material for sequencing was PBMCs. The receptors shown here come from a male donor in good health and CMV-seronegative. The CDR3 runs from the conserved cysteine through the conserved F or W. Each record gives: V gene, D gene, J gene, clone size, CDR3 DNA, CDR3 protein. A D gene is named only where the DNA matches it firmly. Some rows have no size entry. The others give once, few or many, or a class for an expanded clone.

V: TRBV7-2
D: TRBD2
J: TRBJ2-7
size: .
DNA: TGTGCCAGCAGCTTAGTTCTAGCGGGGAGCTACGAGCAGTACTTC
CDR3: CASSLVLAGSYEQYF

V: TRBV5-1
D: TRBD1
J: TRBJ2-2
size: .
DNA: TGCGCCAGCACCCTAGGGACAGGGATGAACACCGGGGAGCTGTTTTTT
CDR3: CASTLGTGMNTGELFF

V: TRBV28
D: TRBD2
J: TRBJ2-7
size: once
DNA: TGTGCCAGCAGTCCCCGGGGGGGAAGGCCCTACGAGCAGTACTTC
CDR3: CASSPRGGRPYEQYF

V: TRBV30
D: .
J: TRBJ1-1
size: .
DNA: TGTGCCTGGAGTCCCGGACAGAACACTGAAGCTTTCTTT
CDR3: CAWSPGQNTEAFF

V: TRBV7-9
D: .
J: TRBJ2-1
size: .
DNA: TGTGCCAGCAGAAAGGGCAGGGGGCAGTTCTTC
CDR3: CASRKGRGQFF

V: TRBV19
D: TRBD1
J: TRBJ1-1
size: .
DNA: TGTGCCAGTGGACAGGGGAAGACGAACACTGAAGCTTTCTTT
CDR3: CASGQGKTNTEAFF

V: TRBV19
D: TRBD1
J: TRBJ1-2
size: few
DNA: TGTGCCAGTAGTAAGGGACAGACTCGCGCGCATGGCTACACCTTC
CDR3: CASSKGQTRAHGYTF

V: TRBV4-3
D: TRBD2
J: TRBJ2-2
size: .
DNA: TGCGCCAGCAGCCATCTAGCGGGAGTGGGCAGCGGGGAGCTGTTTTTT
CDR3: CASSHLAGVGSGELFF

V: TRBV29-1
D: .
J: TRBJ1-1
size: .
DNA: TGCAGCGTAGACCTCCTGGGGCAATCGGCTGAAGCTTTCTTT
CDR3: CSVDLLGQSAEAFF

V: TRBV2
D: TRBD1
J: TRBJ1-6
size: .
DNA: TGTGCCAGCGGAGCCGGGGACAGGGGCCTCCACTTT
CDR3: CASGAGDRGLHF

V: TRBV7-6
D: TRBD2
J: TRBJ2-3
size: .
DNA: TGTGCCAGCAGCTACCGGGGGGGCCGCACAGATACGCAGTATTTT
CDR3: CASSYRGGRTDTQYF

V: TRBV5-6
D: .
J: TRBJ2-7
size: .
DNA: TGTGCCAGCAGCTTGGATAGGTCCTATGTTAGCGAGCGGTACTTC
CDR3: CASSLDRSYVSERYF

V: TRBV7-9
D: .
J: TRBJ1-2
size: .
DNA: TGTGCCAGCAGCTCCGGGCGGGGCTATGGCTACACCTTC
CDR3: CASSSGRGYGYTF

V: TRBV10-3
D: TRBD1
J: TRBJ2-7
size: .
DNA: TGTGCCCTCGGGGCTGGACAGGGTATTCACGAGCAGTACTTC
CDR3: CALGAGQGIHEQYF

V: TRBV15
D: .
J: TRBJ2-7
size: .
DNA: TGTGCCACCAGCAGAGTACGTTCGCGGGCCCGAGGCGAGCAGTACTTC
CDR3: CATSRVRSRARGEQYF

V: TRBV5-4
D: TRBD2
J: TRBJ2-1
size: .
DNA: TGTGCCAGCAGCTTCCTAGCGGGAGGGCTTGGCAATGAGCAGTTCTTC
CDR3: CASSFLAGGLGNEQFF

V: TRBV7-2
D: TRBD2
J: TRBJ2-5
size: once
DNA: TGTGCCAGCAGCTTAGGGGGACTAGCGGGAGGGTGGAGAGAGACCCAGTACTTC
CDR3: CASSLGGLAGGWRETQYF

V: TRBV19
D: TRBD1
J: TRBJ1-2
size: once
DNA: TGTGCCAGTAGACCTGGACAGGGGGCGCGCTCCGCCTATGGCTACACCTTC
CDR3: CASRPGQGARSAYGYTF

V: TRBV2
D: .
J: TRBJ2-1
size: .
DNA: TGTGCCAGCAGTGAAGACGACAAGGATGAGCAGTTCTTC
CDR3: CASSEDDKDEQFF

V: TRBV18
D: .
J: TRBJ2-3
size: .
DNA: TGTGCCAGCTCACTGCTAATCGCAGATACGCAGTATTTT
CDR3: CASSLLIADTQYF

V: TRBV7-7
D: .
J: TRBJ2-3
size: .
DNA: TGTGCCAGCAGCCCCGTAGGGGCCACAGATACGCAGTATTTT
CDR3: CASSPVGATDTQYF

V: TRBV6-5
D: .
J: TRBJ1-5
size: .
DNA: TGTGCCAGCAGTTACTCGGCGGGGGCGGGCGGTCAGCCCCAGCATTTT
CDR3: CASSYSAGAGGQPQHF

V: TRBV5-4
D: TRBD2
J: TRBJ2-1
size: .
DNA: TGTGCCAGCAGCTACGGACTAGAGCCCTACAATGAGCAGTTCTTC
CDR3: CASSYGLEPYNEQFF

V: TRBV6-1
D: TRBD1
J: TRBJ2-1
size: .
DNA: TGTGCCAGTCAGGACAGGGGGGCCTACAATGAGCAGTTCTTC
CDR3: CASQDRGAYNEQFF

V: TRBV5-8
D: .
J: TRBJ1-1
size: .
DNA: TGTGCCGCAGGGAGAAGGGGAGGGGGAAACACTGAAGCTTTCTTT
CDR3: CAAGRRGGGNTEAFF

V: TRBV5-1
D: .
J: TRBJ2-3
size: .
DNA: TGCGCCAGCAGCTTGACAGGCACAGATACGCAGTATTTT
CDR3: CASSLTGTDTQYF

V: TRBV7-7
D: .
J: TRBJ2-7
size: .
DNA: TGTGCTAGCAGCTTAGGAGTGGGGGCTACCGACGAGCAGTACTTC
CDR3: CASSLGVGATDEQYF

V: TRBV5-1
D: TRBD2
J: TRBJ2-3
size: .
DNA: TGCGCCAGCAGGAGGACTAGCGGCTTCACAGATACGCAGTATTTT
CDR3: CASRRTSGFTDTQYF

V: TRBV30
D: .
J: TRBJ1-4
size: .
DNA: TGTGCCTGGAGAGAGGGTATTACGAGTGCAACTAATGAAAAACTGTTTTTT
CDR3: CAWREGITSATNEKLFF

V: TRBV5-1
D: TRBD2
J: TRBJ2-3
size: .
DNA: TGCGCCAGCAGCTTGGGACTAGCGGGAACCACAGATACGCAGTATTTT
CDR3: CASSLGLAGTTDTQYF

V: TRBV6-4
D: TRBD1
J: TRBJ1-3
size: once
DNA: TGTGCCAGAAGTGACGAGGGGGCAGGCGGAAACACCATATATTTT
CDR3: CARSDEGAGGNTIYF

V: TRBV6-5
D: TRBD2
J: TRBJ2-1
size: .
DNA: TGTGCCAGCAAAAGCGGGGGGCTCTACAATGAGCAGTTCTTC
CDR3: CASKSGGLYNEQFF

V: TRBV5-1
D: TRBD2
J: TRBJ2-7
size: few
DNA: TGCGCCAGCGATTCGGGGACTAGCGGGAGCCACGAGCAGTACTTC
CDR3: CASDSGTSGSHEQYF